The 30 T cell receptor beta chains given below trace back to one sample, sequenced in a study of T cells in localized non-small cell lung cancer. Sequenced by immunoSEQ multiplex PCR; TCRdb stores in-frame clones only, minus some. The sample yields fewer than 30,000 clones, roughly 80% seen once. The sequencing used peripheral blood mononuclear cells, collected before any cancer treatment. The receptors derive from a man aged 40-75 years with stage III lung adenocarcinoma.

The chain is built from TRBV4-1 and TRBJ2-5; a weak D match, TRBD2 (5 bases). Trimming took off 4 bases at V and 3 bases at J, with 27 bases between the two ends. CDR3 length equals 19 residues. Germline V gives CDR1 MGHRA, CDR2 YSYEKL. CDR3 sequence reads: CASSLSTSLMMDFEETQYF. For the CDR3, the DNA is TGCGCCAGCAGCCTTTCTACGTCTCTCATGATGGACTTTGAAGAGACCCAGTACTTC.

V is TRBV28 and J is TRBJ1-2, with a weak D call TRBD1 (6 bases). The V end was cut by 6 bases, the J end by 5 bases, with 16 bases between. There are 14 residues in the CDR3. From germline, CDR1 is MDHEN and CDR2 SYDVKM. CDR3 nucleotide sequence: TGTGCCAGCAGGTCCGACGGGGGGCTGTATGGCTACACCTTC. This gives the protein CASRSDGGLYGYTF.

The V gene is TRBV7-8, the J gene TRBJ2-5, with 7 bases aligning to TRBD1. The CDR3 covers 14 residues. Germline V lookup: CDR1 SGHVS, CDR2 FQNEAQ. J gave up 2 bases and V 3 bases, and 3 bases lay outside the gene matches. CDR3 nucleotide sequence: TGTGCCAGCAGCTTGGACAGGCTTCAAGAGACCCAGTACTTC. It translates to CASSLDRLQETQYF.

J is TRBJ2-3 and V is TRBV4-2; TRBD2 matches at 8 bases. Losses at the gene ends were 2 bases for V and 3 bases for J; bases not matched to a gene: 4. Germline V gene sequence: CDR1 LGHNA, CDR2 YNFKEQ. This CDR3 is built from 15 residues. CDR3 sequence reads: CASSQISGITDTQYF. In DNA, the CDR3 is TGTGCCAGCAGCCAAATTAGCGGGATAACAGATACGCAGTATTTT.

This rearrangement joins TRBV11-2 to TRBJ2-3; D call uncertain. Germline V gives CDR1 SGHAT, CDR2 FQNNGV. Trimming removed 5 bases from V and 7 bases from J, with 10 bases in between. CDR3 size: 12 residues. The CDR3 coding sequence is TGTGCCAGCAGCCGAAGCGAGTATACGCAGTATTTT. Translated, it gives CASSRSEYTQYF. The full variable domain, rest sourced from reference TRBV11-2 and TRBJ2-3, is EAGVAQSPRYKIIEKRQSVAFWCNPISGHATLYWYQQILGQGPKLLIQFQNNGVVDDSQLPKDRFSAERLKGVDSTLKIQPAKLEDSAVYLCASSRSEYTQYFGPGTRLTVL.

This chain connects TRBV5-4 to TRBJ2-3, with 8 positions matching TRBD1. The CDR3 runs 16 residues. J lost 4 bases, V lost 3 bases, and 10 bases had no gene match. Germline V gene lookup returns CDR1 SGHNT and CDR2 YYREEE (reference sequence). This CDR3 reads CASSSGQGRIADTQYF. The DNA of the CDR3 is TGTGCCAGCAGCTCTGGACAGGGAAGGATCGCAGATACGCAGTATTTT.

This clone was counted a few times. The chain employs TRBV29-1 and TRBJ1-1, with a tentative D call TRBD1 (5 bases). Looked up from germline, CDR1 is SQVTM and CDR2 is ANQGSEA. This CDR3 has 13 residues. V lost 6 bases, J lost 5 bases, and 16 bases lay in between. The CDR3 nucleotides are TGCAGCGTCTCAGGGAGCGGGGGGACTGAAGCTTTCTTT. It yields the protein CSVSGSGGTEAFF.

V and J are TRBV5-1 and TRBJ1-3; D uncertain. V lost 0 bases and J 3 bases, leaving 10 bases between the germline ends. The CDR3 runs 15 residues. The germline V gene encodes CDR1 SGHRS and CDR2 YFSETQ. The CDR3 DNA sequence: TGCGCCAGCAGCTTGGATGTCAGATATGGAAACACCATATATTTT. Its protein is CASSLDVRYGNTIYF.

The rearrangement links TRBV2 to TRBJ1-1; possibly TRBD1 for D (6 bases). The CDR3 length is 12 residues. Germline V lookup: CDR1 SNHLY, CDR2 FYNNEI. Trimming took off 5 bases at V and 10 bases at J, with 14 bases between the two ends. CDR3 nucleotide sequence: TGTGCCAGCAGTCTCTCCGGGACAAGAGCTTTCTTT. Protein sequence: CASSLSGTRAFF.

The chain recombines TRBV5-1 with TRBJ2-1; no clear D gene. The CDR3 runs to 13 residues. V was pared by 0 bases and J by 9 bases, with 10 bases between. Germline V gives CDR1 SGHRS, CDR2 YFSETQ. The CDR3 loop reads CASSLAEWSEQFF. The CDR3, as DNA: TGCGCCAGCAGCTTGGCGGAATGGAGTGAGCAGTTCTTC.

V and J are TRBV19 and TRBJ2-1, with a possible D match to TRBD1 (6 bases). Trimming removed 6 bases from V and 5 bases from J, with 17 bases in between. This CDR3 region has 15 residues. CDR1 and CDR2 (germline): LNHDA, SQIVND (reference sequence). CDR3 bases: TGTGCCAGTAGAGGACCGGGACAAAGGGACAATGAGCAGTTCTTC. This sequence encodes CASRGPGQRDNEQFF.

This clone has just one count. The gene calls are TRBV6-1 and TRBJ2-7; weak D call: TRBD1 (5 bases). V was clipped by 8 bases and J by 0 bases, with 8 bases between them. The CDR3 is 12 residues long. Per the germline V gene, CDR1 is MNHNS and CDR2 is SASEGT. The CDR3 DNA follows: TGTGCCAGCGGGGCCGGCTCCTACGAGCAGTACGTC. It encodes CASGAGSYEQYV.

This sequence joins TRBV21-1 and TRBJ2-2. TRBV21-1 is a pseudogene locus. This CDR3 is built from 16 residues. DNA of the CDR3: TGTGCCAGCAGCAAAGAAGGGATCGCGAACACCGGGGAGCTGTTTTTT. Its translation: CASSKEGIANTGELFF.

The chain carries TRBV9 and TRBJ2-3; D call uncertain. Germline CDR1 is SGDLS and CDR2 is YYNGEE. Trimming shortened V by 0 bases and J by 8 bases, and 10 bases separated the two germline ends. This CDR3 has 13 amino acids. The CDR3 here is CASSVVPPGTQYF. CDR3 DNA sequence: TGTGCCAGCAGCGTAGTGCCACCGGGTACGCAGTATTTT.

This clone was observed a single time. The rearrangement uses TRBV5-4 and TRBJ2-7; D may be TRBD1 (5 bases). Germline loops: CDR1 SGHNT, CDR2 YYREEE (reference sequence). The CDR3 covers 12 residues. V shed 3 bases and J shed 4 bases, with 8 bases lying between them. CDR3 in amino acids: CASSSDSYEQYF. In DNA, the CDR3 is TGTGCCAGCAGCTCAGACAGTTACGAGCAGTACTTC.

The chain uses TRBV6-1 and TRBJ2-7; TRBD2 aligns across 14 bases. There are 18 residues in the CDR3. The J segment lost 0 bases and the V segment lost 1 base, leaving 5 bases of the junction unmatched. Germline V gives CDR1 MNHNS, CDR2 SASEGT. CDR3 bases: TGTGCCAGCAGTGAAGGGACTAGCGGGAGGCCCACCTCCTACGAGCAGTACTTC. Protein: CASSEGTSGRPTSYEQYF.

The rearrangement links TRBV5-1 to TRBJ2-3, with 10 bases aligning to TRBD2. Trimming cost V 4 bases and J 2 bases; bases outside gene matches: 4. The CDR3 is 15 residues long. The germline V gene encodes CDR1 SGHRS and CDR2 YFSETQ. CDR3 protein: CASSRLAGVTDTQYF. The CDR3 DNA reads TGCGCCAGCAGCCGACTAGCGGGTGTCACAGATACGCAGTATTTT.

This chain uses TRBV5-1 with TRBJ1-3, with a weak D call TRBD1 (6 bases). The CDR3 spans 15 residues. V lost 1 base to trimming and J lost 2 bases, with 10 bases between them. Germline V gives CDR1 SGHRS, CDR2 YFSETQ. The CDR3 sequence: CASSLLGGPGNTIYF. CDR3 sequence (DNA): TGCGCCAGCAGCTTGTTAGGGGGGCCTGGAAACACCATATATTTT.

The chain is built from TRBV28 and TRBJ1-5; D ambiguous. Germline V gene data show CDR1 as MDHEN and CDR2 as SYDVKM. V lost 11 bases to trimming and J lost 0 bases, with 11 bases between them. This CDR3 spans 13 amino acids. The CDR3 region is CAAAVYSNQPQHF. CDR3 sequence (DNA): TGTGCCGCCGCAGTTTATAGCAATCAGCCCCAGCATTTT.

The chain links TRBV19 to TRBJ1-1; D unresolved. The length of the CDR3 is 12 residues. CDR1 LNHDA and CDR2 SQIVND come from the germline V gene (reference sequence). V lost 9 bases and J lost 4, with 12 bases in between. CDR3 in amino acids: CASRSRSTEAFF. Here the CDR3 DNA reads TGTGCCAGCCGGAGTAGGAGCACTGAAGCTTTCTTT.

This clone appeared once. The genes are TRBV5-4 and TRBJ1-6; 9 bases line up with TRBD1. Trimming took 4 bases from V and 0 from J; bases not matched to a gene: 11. The V gene's germline CDR1 is SGHNT and CDR2 YYREEE (reference sequence). This CDR3 comprises 19 residues. CDR3 loop: CASSKGGQGPSSYNSPLHF. The CDR3 region has the DNA TGTGCCAGCAGCAAGGGCGGACAGGGGCCGAGCTCCTATAATTCACCCCTCCACTTT.

This sequence joins TRBV11-2 and TRBJ1-3; D remains unclear. The V end was cut by 1 base, the J end by 2 bases, with 6 bases between. CDR3 length: 14 amino acids. Germline V gene sequence: CDR1 SGHAT, CDR2 FQNNGV. The CDR3 sequence: CASSLAGTGNTIYF. CDR3 bases: TGTGCCAGCAGCTTAGCGGGGACTGGAAACACCATATATTTT.

The chain combines TRBV5-6 with TRBJ2-3, with D unresolved. Trimming cost V 0 bases and J 2 bases, with 7 bases left between them. CDR3 length: 14 amino acids. From germline, CDR1 is SGHDT and CDR2 YYEEEE. CDR3 amino acids: CASSLAHATDTQYF. The DNA of the CDR3 is TGTGCCAGCAGCTTGGCCCACGCCACAGATACGCAGTATTTT.

The J gene is TRBJ1-3, the V gene TRBV29-1; D ambiguous. V dropped 7 bases and J dropped 0 bases, with 4 bases sitting between them. Germline values: CDR1 SQVTM, CDR2 ANQGSEA. CDR3 length: 11 amino acids. CDR3 protein: CSARSGNTIYF. The CDR3 region has the DNA TGCAGCGCCCGCTCTGGAAACACCATATATTTT.

The chain couples TRBV29-1 to TRBJ2-3; unclear D gene. The germline V gene encodes CDR1 SQVTM and CDR2 ANQGSEA. There are 14 residues in the CDR3. V was cut by 1 base and J by 0 bases, with 8 bases left in between. CDR3 in amino acids: CSVEGGPSTDTQYF. The CDR3 bases are TGCAGCGTTGAAGGAGGACCTAGCACAGATACGCAGTATTTT.

With regard to this clone: This same CDR3 is encoded by further DNA sequences in the sample. The rearrangement uses TRBV25-1 and TRBJ2-5, with TRBD1 as a possible D gene (6 bases). This CDR3 comprises 14 residues. With 4 bases removed from V and 4 bases from J, the gap between germline ends came to 13 bases. CDR1 is MGHDK and CDR2 is SYGVNS in the germline V gene. The CDR3 DNA reads TGTGCCAGCAGTGTGCAGGGGCGCGGAGAGACCCAGTACTTC. Translated: CASSVQGRGETQYF.

Here the CDR3 reads CASSALNTEAFF. CDR3 DNA sequence: TGTGCCAGCAGCGCGTTGAACACTGAAGCTTTCTTT. The rearrangement joins TRBV5-6 to TRBJ1-1; D is uncertain. The ends were cut back, 4 bases at V and 0 bases at J, with 4 bases in the middle. The CDR3 length is 12 residues. CDR1 and CDR2 from the germline V gene are SGHDT and YYEEEE.

This rearrangement joins TRBV11-2 to TRBJ1-4; tentative D call: TRBD1 (5 bases). V lost 4 bases and J 6 bases, leaving 9 bases between the germline ends. Germline values: CDR1 SGHAT, CDR2 FQNNGV. The CDR3 is made up of 13 amino acids. The CDR3 spells CASSSQEDEKLFF. CDR3 DNA: TGTGCCAGCAGCTCACAGGAGGATGAAAAACTGTTTTTT.

V is TRBV27 and J is TRBJ2-1; unclear D gene. V lost 2 bases, J lost 6 bases, and 8 bases lay in between. This CDR3 region has 13 residues. CDR1 and CDR2 (germline): MNHEY, SMNVEV (reference sequence). CDR3 sequence (DNA): TGTGCCAGCAGTTTACCCAGCACCAATGAGCAGTTCTTC. Its protein is CASSLPSTNEQFF.

The rearrangement links TRBV25-1 to TRBJ1-1, with D tentatively TRBD1 (5 bases). This CDR3 comprises 14 residues. V lost 7 bases and J 0 bases, leaving 12 bases between the germline ends. CDR1 and CDR2 (germline): MGHDK, SYGVNS. This CDR3 reads CASTREGMNTEAFF. Written as DNA, the CDR3 is TGTGCCAGCACCAGGGAGGGGATGAACACTGAAGCTTTCTTT. Looking up the rest from reference TRBV25-1 and TRBJ1-1 gives the full variable domain: EADIYQTPRYLVIGTGKKITLECSQTMGHDKMYWYQQDPGMELHLIHYSYGVNSTEKGDLSSESTVSRIRTEHFPLTLESARPSHTSQYLCASTREGMNTEAFFGQGTRLTVV.